Listed here are 32 T cell receptor beta chains from one sample, sequenced in a study of OX40 agonist ivuxolimab in advanced cancers. Assay: immunoSEQ multiplex PCR; the TCRdb copy retains only in-frame clones and omits some. This sample yields around 66,000 clones, of which around 89% are seen a single time; 10% to 12% belongs to the top ten. Here the sequenced sample was CD4+ or CD8+ T cells sorted from blood, taken in a trial of the OX40 agonist ivuxolimab. These receptors originate from an adult with an advanced solid tumor such as melanoma, head and neck, liver or kidney cancer.

Details on this clone: Relative to the germline gene, one junction end is altered; a read error may explain this. CDR3 in amino acids: CASRYYRGLARDTQYF. For the CDR3, the DNA is TGTGCCAGCAGGTACTACAGGGGCCTGGCAAGAGATACGCAGTATTTT. This rearrangement joins TRBV6-6 to TRBJ2-3, with 7 bases identical to TRBD1. The germline CDR1 and CDR2 sequences are MNHNY and SVGAGI (reference sequence). This CDR3 has 16 residues.

The chain has TRBV9 and TRBJ1-4; perhaps TRBD1 as D (6 bases). The CDR3 totals 18 residues. The germline CDR1 and CDR2 sequences are SGDLS and YYNGEE. The V end lost 0 bases, the J end lost 8 bases, and 23 bases lay between the germline ends. This CDR3 is CASSVGRDTWGRREKLFF. The CDR3, as DNA: TGTGCCAGCAGCGTAGGTCGGGATACGTGGGGGCGCAGGGAAAAACTGTTTTTT.

The chain carries TRBV5-1 and TRBJ2-2, with D possibly called TRBD1 or TRBD2 (5 bases each). V lost 4 bases and J lost 5, with 24 bases in between. The germline CDR1 and CDR2 sequences are SGHRS and YFSETQ. The CDR3 consists of 18 residues. The CDR3 reads CASSPTHGTLLGTGELFF. The CDR3 coding sequence is TGCGCCAGCAGCCCCACCCATGGGACGTTACTCGGGACCGGGGAGCTGTTTTTT.

This clone was counted between two and nine times. This chain joins TRBV5-1 and TRBJ1-1, with D hard to call. Germline V CDR1 and CDR2: SGHRS, YFSETQ. The CDR3 is made up of 11 amino acids. The V end was cut by 5 bases, the J end by 3 bases, with 5 bases between. CDR3 DNA sequence: TGCGCCAGCAGAGGGTACACTGAAGCTTTCTTT. This codes for CASRGYTEAFF.

The rearrangement links TRBV6-1 to TRBJ2-5; the match to TRBD1 covers 7 bases. The CDR3 has 13 residues. Unmatched junction bases numbered 6, after V lost 6 bases and J lost 5 bases. CDR1 and CDR2 from the germline V gene are MNHNS and SASEGT. The CDR3 bases are TGTGCCAGCAGCAGGGGGAGAAGGGAGACCCAGTACTTC. Translation gives CASSRGRRETQYF.

V usage is TRBV6-1 and J usage is TRBJ2-1, with a tentative D call TRBD2 (7 bases). The germline V and J ends were trimmed by 6 bases and 8 bases, with 20 bases remaining between them. Germline loops: CDR1 MNHNS, CDR2 SASEGT. The CDR3 has 15 amino acids. CDR3 loop: CASRWGAGVGYEQFF. CDR3 coding DNA: TGTGCCAGCAGGTGGGGGGCGGGAGTGGGCTATGAGCAGTTCTTC.

This clone was observed once. The J gene is TRBJ2-5, the V gene TRBV5-1, with 14 positions matching TRBD2. This CDR3 region has 17 residues. The germline CDR1 and CDR2 sequences are SGHRS and YFSETQ. V lost 3 bases, J lost 2 bases, and 6 bases stayed unmatched. CDR3 nucleotide sequence: TGCGCCAGCAGCTCTGGACTAGCGGGGGGCGGACAAGAGACCCAGTACTTC. The encoded protein is CASSSGLAGGGQETQYF.

The chain couples TRBV4-2 to TRBJ2-2; TRBD2 aligns across 8 bases. Germline V gene lookup returns CDR1 LGHNA and CDR2 YNFKEQ. V dropped 5 bases and J dropped 4; count of bases not matched to a gene: 6. The CDR3 runs to 15 residues. The CDR3 DNA reads TGTGCCAGCAGCGAGCTAGCGGGCATCACCGGGGAGCTGTTTTTT. It encodes CASSELAGITGELFF.

The rearrangement uses TRBV5-1 and TRBJ1-2; 9 positions match TRBD1. Germline V gives CDR1 SGHRS, CDR2 YFSETQ. The junction had 8 bases not matched to a gene; V was cut back by 0 bases and J by 5 bases. This CDR3 spans 16 amino acids. As DNA, the CDR3 is TGCGCCAGCAGCTTGGCCGGGACAGGGCGACAATATGGCTACACCTTC. Amino acid sequence: CASSLAGTGRQYGYTF.

In this sample, this clone turned up once. V gene TRBV5-1 combines with J gene TRBJ1-1; D possibly corresponds to TRBD1 (5 bases). The V end lost 2 bases, the J end lost 4 bases, and 9 bases lay between the germline ends. Per the germline V gene, CDR1 is SGHRS and CDR2 is YFSETQ. The CDR3 spans 13 residues. The CDR3 nucleotides read TGCGCCAGCAGCTTAACAGGAGCCACTGAAGCTTTCTTT. This codes for CASSLTGATEAFF.

The genes are TRBV18 and TRBJ2-4; TRBD1 is a possible D gene (6 bases). The CDR3 has 15 amino acids. Germline V gene data show CDR1 as KGHSH and CDR2 as LQKENI. The ends were cut back, 2 bases at V and 1 base at J, with 9 bases in the middle. The CDR3 bases are TGTGCCAGCTCACCAGGGGGCGCGGCCAAAAACATTCAGTACTTC. The encoded protein is CASSPGGAAKNIQYF.

This clone was recorded once. This chain joins TRBV10-2 and TRBJ1-6; 8 bases line up with TRBD1. The CDR3 is made up of 13 amino acids. Germline CDR1 is WSHSY and CDR2 is SAAADI. V shed 6 bases and J 7 bases; nucleotides not matched to a gene: 2. CDR3 region: CASRGQANSPLHF. CDR3 DNA: TGCGCCAGCAGGGGACAGGCCAATTCACCCCTCCACTTT.

CDR3 residues: CASSRQGSYEQYF. CDR3 nucleotide sequence: TGTGCCAGCAGCCGACAGGGCTCCTACGAGCAGTACTTC. The genes are TRBV5-4 and TRBJ2-7; 7 bases agree with TRBD1. Germline CDR1 reads SGHNT; CDR2 reads YYREEE (reference sequence). The CDR3 runs 13 residues. J was trimmed by 0 bases and V by 4 bases; bases with no gene match: 1.

A few counts support this clone. This sequence joins TRBV2 and TRBJ2-2, with D unclear. The CDR3 runs 14 residues. Trimming pared 7 bases from V and 5 bases from J, leaving 14 bases between. CDR1 and CDR2 (germline): SNHLY, FYNNEI. Written as DNA, the CDR3 is TGTGCCAGCAACATAGGGCGGTGGACCGGGGAGCTGTTTTTT. This codes for CASNIGRWTGELFF.

This clone was seen just once. The chain couples TRBV2 to TRBJ2-5; D remains unclear. CDR1 SNHLY and CDR2 FYNNEI come from the germline V gene. CDR3 size: 12 residues. V was shortened by 9 bases and J by 0 bases, with 8 bases between the two germline ends. The CDR3 DNA reads TGTGCCAGTCGGTCGGACCAAGAGACCCAGTACTTC. Amino acids: CASRSDQETQYF.

The chain uses TRBV28 and TRBJ1-2, with D possibly TRBD1 on 6 matching bases. Per germline, CDR1 MDHEN and CDR2 SYDVKM. CDR3 length equals 13 residues. Trimming removed 3 bases from V and 5 bases from J, with 10 bases in between. DNA for the CDR3: TGTGCCAGCAGTTTCAGGGGTGGATATGGCTACACCTTC. It yields the protein CASSFRGGYGYTF.

The rearrangement joins TRBV18 to TRBJ2-3, with TRBD1 matching over 10 bases. V trimming: 0 bases; J trimming: 7 bases; junction bases outside the gene matches: 4. CDR3 length: 15 residues. The germline V gene encodes CDR1 KGHSH and CDR2 LQKENI. CDR3 amino acids: CASSPPGQGTHTQYF. As DNA, the CDR3 is TGTGCCAGCTCACCACCGGGACAGGGGACCCATACGCAGTATTTT.

This clone appeared a few times. The chain joins TRBV9 to TRBJ2-5; D is perhaps TRBD2 (5 bases). This CDR3 comprises 13 residues. The germline V gene has CDR1 SGDLS and CDR2 YYNGEE. With 3 bases removed from V and 7 bases from J, the gap between germline ends came to 13 bases. The CDR3 here is CASSGTVEGTQYF. CDR3 DNA sequence: TGTGCCAGCAGCGGGACGGTAGAGGGGACCCAGTACTTC. The variable domain in full, completed from reference TRBV9 and TRBJ2-5, reads DSGVTQTPKHLITATGQRVTLRCSPRSGDLSVYWYQQSLDQGLQFLIQYYNGEERAKGNILERFSAQQFPDLHSELNLSSLELGDSALYFCASSGTVEGTQYFGPGTRLLVL.

The chain couples TRBV5-1 to TRBJ1-6; no clear D gene. The germline V and J ends were trimmed by 0 bases and 5 bases, with 9 bases remaining between them. CDR3 length: 15 amino acids. The V gene's germline CDR1 is SGHRS and CDR2 YFSETQ. CDR3 nucleotides: TGCGCCAGCAGCTTGGAGGGTCCTAATAATTCACCCCTCCACTTT. Protein product: CASSLEGPNNSPLHF.

The rearrangement joins TRBV28 to TRBJ2-7; D is uncertain. V was cut by 3 bases and J by 3 bases, with 12 bases left in between. Germline V lookup: CDR1 MDHEN, CDR2 SYDVKM. The length of the CDR3 is 14 residues. The DNA of the CDR3 is TGTGCCAGCAGTTTGGTCAGTAATGGCTACGAGCAGTACTTC. It is translated as CASSLVSNGYEQYF.

The genes are TRBV4-1 and TRBJ1-4; D is unclear. CDR1 and CDR2 (germline): MGHRA, YSYEKL. The CDR3 totals 15 residues. The germline V and J ends were trimmed by 6 bases and 7 bases, with 18 bases remaining between them. The CDR3, as DNA: TGCGCCAGCAGTCGCTCAGGCGGGGATGGTGAAAAACTGTTTTTT. Amino acids: CASSRSGGDGEKLFF.

This chain uses TRBV28 with TRBJ1-6; 12 bases match TRBD1. V was pared by 6 bases and J by 8 bases, with 2 bases of the junction left unmatched. The CDR3 is 14 amino acids. CDR1 is MDHEN, CDR2 SYDVKM, per germline. The CDR3 reads CASRGQGAHSPLHF. The CDR3 bases are TGTGCCAGCAGGGGACAGGGGGCTCATTCACCCCTCCACTTT.

The V and J genes are TRBV11-3 and TRBJ2-3, with TRBD2 identical over 10 bases. Trimming at V came to 4 bases and at J to 2 bases, leaving 6 bases not matched to a gene. This CDR3 contains 16 residues. Germline lookup yields CDR1 SGHNT and CDR2 YENEEA. CDR3 nucleotide sequence: TGTGCCAGCAGCTCCGGACTAGCGGAGCCCACAGATACGCAGTATTTT. Translating it yields CASSSGLAEPTDTQYF.

This clone was observed a single time. This chain uses TRBV5-1 with TRBJ1-2; no clear D gene. Germline-derived CDR1 and CDR2 are SGHRS and YFSETQ. The CDR3 extends over 12 amino acids. The V end was cut by 0 bases, the J end by 3 bases, with 3 bases between. The CDR3 loop reads CASSLGDYGYTF. In DNA form, the CDR3 reads TGCGCCAGCAGCTTGGGAGACTATGGCTACACCTTC.

V and J are TRBV19 and TRBJ1-5; 7 bases align to TRBD1. Trimming at V came to 6 bases and at J to 7 bases, leaving 9 bases not matched to a gene. CDR1 is LNHDA, CDR2 SQIVND, per germline (reference sequence). The CDR3 has 14 residues. Written as DNA, the CDR3 is TGTGCCAGTAGCCCCGACAGGGAGGGCCAGCCCCAGCATTTT. Amino acid sequence: CASSPDREGQPQHF. The full variable domain, in which reference TRBV19 and TRBJ1-5 provide the parts outside the CDR3, is DGGITQSPKYLFRKEGQNVTLSCEQNLNHDAMYWYRQDPGQGLRLIYYSQIVNDFQKGDIAEGYSVSREKKESFPLTVTSAQKNPTAFYLCASSPDREGQPQHFGDGTRLSIL.

The chain is built from TRBV11-3 and TRBJ2-7; 8 bases map to TRBD1. The germline V gene encodes CDR1 SGHNT and CDR2 YENEEA. J gave up 4 bases and V 5 bases, and 10 bases lay outside the gene matches. This CDR3 is built from 15 residues. CDR3 DNA sequence: TGTGCCAGCAGCCTAGCCGGAGGACAGGGATACGAGCAGTACTTC. The encoded protein is CASSLAGGQGYEQYF.

The J gene is TRBJ2-1, the V gene TRBV5-1; 11 bases fit TRBD2. The germline V gene encodes CDR1 SGHRS and CDR2 YFSETQ. The CDR3 runs to 16 residues. J was trimmed by 10 bases and V by 0 bases; bases with no gene match: 9. CDR3: CASSLGSSGGSFEQFF. CDR3 coding DNA: TGCGCCAGCAGCTTGGGGTCTAGCGGGGGGTCTTTCGAGCAGTTCTTC.

V and J are TRBV5-6 and TRBJ1-6, with D possibly being TRBD1 (6 bases). This CDR3 is built from 14 residues. The V end was cut by 0 bases, the J end by 14 bases, with 15 bases between. The germline V gene encodes CDR1 SGHDT and CDR2 YYEEEE. This CDR3 is CASSLAEDSRTLHF. The CDR3 DNA reads as TGTGCCAGCAGCTTGGCGGAGGACAGTCGAACCCTCCACTTT.

The rearrangement links TRBV4-1 to TRBJ2-1; 7 bases match TRBD2. The CDR3 is 17 residues long. Germline lookup yields CDR1 MGHRA and CDR2 YSYEKL. J lost 8 bases, V lost 4 bases, and 17 bases had no gene match. For the CDR3, the DNA is TGCGCCAGCAGCCCCGGGGGAGGGGCGGGAGACGACGATGAGCAGTTCTTC. It is translated as CASSPGGGAGDDDEQFF.

This sequence joins TRBV7-6 and TRBJ1-2, with D uncertain. This CDR3 region has 15 residues. V was shortened by 5 bases and J by 2 bases, with 15 bases between the two germline ends. CDR1 is SGHVS and CDR2 is FNYEAQ in the germline V gene. The CDR3 reads CASSPRPAENYGYTF. CDR3 in DNA: TGTGCCAGCAGCCCCCGTCCGGCTGAGAACTATGGCTACACCTTC. Variable domain in full (rest from reference TRBV7-6 and TRBJ1-2): GAGVSQSPRYKVTKRGQDVALRCDPISGHVSLYWYRQALGQGPEFLTYFNYEAQQDKSGLPNDRFSAERPEGSISTLTIQRTEQRDSAMYRCASSPRPAENYGYTFGSGTRLTVV.

This chain connects TRBV5-1 to TRBJ2-7; 9 bases fit TRBD2. In germline, CDR1 is SGHRS, CDR2 YFSETQ. The V gene end was trimmed by 1 base and the J gene end by 0 bases; junction bases not matched to a gene: 5. The CDR3 has 16 residues. Written as DNA, the CDR3 is TGCGCCAGCAGCTTGAGGGTAGCGGGGGACTCCTACGAGCAGTACTTC. Protein product: CASSLRVAGDSYEQYF.

The chain carries TRBV7-2 and TRBJ2-5, with 12 bases matching TRBD2. CDR1 is SGHTA and CDR2 is FQGNSA in the germline V gene. V trimming: 5 bases; J trimming: 11 bases; junction bases outside the gene matches: 12. The CDR3 is made up of 15 amino acids. CDR3: CASSNGGATSGRQYF. The CDR3 DNA reads as TGTGCCAGCAGCAACGGGGGGGCGACTAGCGGGAGACAGTACTTC.